The clone carrying this T cell receptor (beta chain) occurred a few times. The antigen is undetermined. Per the germline V gene, CDR1 is SGHRS and CDR2 is YFSETQ. Trimming left V 2 bases short and J 4 bases short, with 13 bases between. The CDR3 is 14 residues long. These data originate in a study of CD8+ T cells in alopecia areata. Findings and limits, study-wide: More clonal than normal scalp was lesional scalp, particularly alopecia totalis/universalis.

Alopecia areata patients had lesional scalp punch biopsies and peripheral blood taken from them. The sequencing template was cDNA reverse transcribed from extracted RNA. Sequencing was performed with immunoSEQ multiplex PCR; in TCRdb, only in-frame clones are kept and a portion is missing. The sample holds some 240,000 clones, 57% seen once. The V call is TRBV5-1, the J call TRBJ2-7; no reliable D call. The clonotype comes from a human donor with alopecia areata. Specimen: CD4+ T cells sorted from blood, collected at week 0. The CDR3 sequence is CASSFNGGEYEQYF. The DNA for the CDR3 is TGCGCCAGCAGCTTCAATGGTGGCGAATACGAGCAGTACTTC.